The next 17 T cell receptor beta chains were all read from a single sample in a study of blood T cell repertoires in COVID-19. Assay used: immunoSEQ multiplex PCR; TCRdb lists only in-frame clones, some missing. The sample records about 400,000 clones, 88% being singletons. Input material: PBMCs or T cells enriched from blood (not recorded which). The source is a woman in her 40s with acute COVID-19.

The rearrangement links TRBV2 to TRBJ1-1; D is undetermined. V lost 6 bases and J lost 1, with 15 bases in between. CDR3 length: 15 residues. CDR1 SNHLY and CDR2 FYNNEI come from the germline V gene. For the CDR3, the DNA is TGTGCCAGCAGCCCAACGGGTTATGGGAACACTGAAGCTTTCTTT. It yields the protein CASSPTGYGNTEAFF.

The V and J genes are TRBV5-1 and TRBJ1-2; D might be TRBD1 (5 bases). The CDR3 consists of 15 residues. CDR1 and CDR2 (germline): SGHRS, YFSETQ. Between the trimmed V and J ends, which lost 2 bases and 3 bases, there was a span of 14 bases. DNA for the CDR3: TGCGCCAGCAGCTTTGTACCGGGGGTTGACTATGGCTACACCTTC. Translated: CASSFVPGVDYGYTF. The full variable domain, completed using reference TRBV5-1 and TRBJ1-2, is KAGVTQTPRYLIKTRGQQVTLSCSPISGHRSVSWYQQTPGQGLQFLFEYFSETQRNKGNFPGRFSGRQFSNSRSEMNVSTLELGDSALYLCASSFVPGVDYGYTFGSGTRLTVV.

CDR3 sequence: CASKAKTGGFVDEKLFF. The CDR3 DNA follows: TGTGCCAGCAAGGCGAAGACAGGGGGGTTCGTTGATGAAAAACTGTTTTTT. The chain carries TRBV2 and TRBJ1-4, with 9 bases lining up with TRBD1. The length of the CDR3 is 17 residues. Germline values: CDR1 SNHLY, CDR2 FYNNEI. J gave up 6 bases and V 7 bases, and 15 bases lay outside the gene matches.

The rearrangement uses TRBV5-1 and TRBJ1-1, with D perhaps TRBD1 (6 bases). Germline V gene sequence: CDR1 SGHRS, CDR2 YFSETQ. The CDR3 has 13 residues. Trimming pared 3 bases from V and 4 bases from J, leaving 10 bases between. CDR3 bases: TGCGCCAGCAGCTATACAGGGCCCACTGAAGCTTTCTTT. It yields the protein CASSYTGPTEAFF.

This rearrangement joins TRBV19 to TRBJ2-2; 11 bases agree with TRBD2. Unmatched junction bases numbered 4, after V lost 2 bases and J lost 2 bases. In germline, CDR1 is LNHDA, CDR2 SQIVND (reference sequence). The CDR3 has 17 amino acids. In DNA form, the CDR3 reads TGTGCCAGTAGTATACCTAGCGGGGGGATAAACACCGGGGAGCTGTTTTTT. Its protein is CASSIPSGGINTGELFF. Based on the CDR3 plus reference TRBV19 and TRBJ2-2, the full variable domain is DGGITQSPKYLFRKEGQNVTLSCEQNLNHDAMYWYRQDPGQGLRLIYYSQIVNDFQKGDIAEGYSVSREKKESFPLTVTSAQKNPTAFYLCASSIPSGGINTGELFFGEGSRLTVL.

This chain links TRBV10-3 with TRBJ2-2; 7 positions agree with TRBD2. Germline V CDR1 and CDR2: ENHRY, SYGVKD. The CDR3 has 16 residues. Trimming took 6 bases from V and 3 from J; bases not matched to a gene: 10. CDR3 in amino acids: CAISGGLRGDTGELFF. In nucleotides, the CDR3 is TGTGCCATCAGCGGTGGGCTCCGGGGGGACACCGGGGAGCTGTTTTTT.

This clone showed up just once. The rearrangement uses TRBV24-1 and TRBJ2-3; tentatively, D is TRBD1 (5 bases). Germline CDR1 and CDR2: KGHDR and SFDVKD. Trimming removed 4 bases at V and 6 bases at J, with 10 bases between. The CDR3 length is 13 residues. CDR3 bases: TGTGCCACCAGTGAGACGTCAGGGGATACGCAGTATTTT. It specifies CATSETSGDTQYF.

J is TRBJ1-4 and V is TRBV7-2; a possible D gene is TRBD1 (5 bases). The V and J ends lost 0 bases and 5 bases respectively, with 10 bases between them. This CDR3 has 15 residues. Germline V lookup: CDR1 SGHTA, CDR2 FQGNSA. Here the CDR3 DNA reads TGTGCCAGCAGCTTAGCGGGGCTTTTGAATGAAAAACTGTTTTTT. This gives the protein CASSLAGLLNEKLFF.

V is TRBV11-2 and J is TRBJ1-1, with TRBD1 matching over 10 bases. CDR3 length equals 16 residues. Germline V gene sequence: CDR1 SGHAT, CDR2 FQNNGV. Trimming removed 6 bases from V and 4 bases from J; junction bases left unmatched: 11. The CDR3 DNA reads as TGTGCCAGCAGACATTCGGACAGGGGGTTGGTCACTGAAGCTTTCTTT. Amino acids: CASRHSDRGLVTEAFF.

This chain connects TRBV3-1 (or the pseudogene TRBV3-2) to TRBJ1-1; no firm D call. Germline CDR1 LGHDT, CDR2 YNNKEL (reference sequence). V was cut by 2 bases and J by 1 base, with 5 bases left in between. This CDR3 is 13 amino acids long. The CDR3, as DNA: TGTGCCAGCAGCCAACAAGCGAACACTGAAGCTTTCTTT. This translates into CASSQQANTEAFF.

This clone has only one observation. The CDR3 nucleotides read TGTGCCAGCAGTTGGGGGGGGTCAATGAACACTGAAGCTTTCTTT. Translated: CASSWGGSMNTEAFF. This rearrangement joins TRBV27 to TRBJ1-1, with D perhaps TRBD1 (5 bases). The CDR3 contains 15 residues. V shed 4 bases and J shed 0 bases, with 12 bases lying between them. CDR1 MNHEY and CDR2 SMNVEV come from the germline V gene (reference sequence).

The chain uses TRBV2 and TRBJ2-2; TRBD2 matches at 8 bases. The CDR3 spans 16 residues. The germline V gene has CDR1 SNHLY and CDR2 FYNNEI. Trimming removed 6 bases from V and 6 bases from J; junction bases left unmatched: 12. The CDR3 coding sequence is TGTGCCAGCAGGCCCTACTCCAGCGGGGGTCCCGGGGAGCTGTTTTTT. The encoded protein is CASRPYSSGGPGELFF.

The chain is built from TRBV4-1 and TRBJ2-7; TRBD2 agrees at 8 bases. The CDR3 covers 16 residues. Trimming cost V 2 bases and J 0 bases; bases outside gene matches: 6. CDR1 and CDR2 from the germline V gene are MGHRA and YSYEKL. The CDR3 bases are TGCGCCAGCAGCCAATTCGGTCGGGGGGGCTCCTACGAGCAGTACTTC. Protein product: CASSQFGRGGSYEQYF.

V is TRBV7-7 and J is TRBJ2-5; the D gene is possibly TRBD2 (5 bases). Germline V gives CDR1 SSHAT, CDR2 FNYEAQ (reference sequence). Trimming cost V 4 bases and J 1 base, with 13 bases left between them. This CDR3 comprises 15 residues. CDR3 region: CASSSRLAGQETQYF. The CDR3, as DNA: TGTGCCAGCAGCTCCCGCTTGGCGGGCCAAGAGACCCAGTACTTC.

The V call is TRBV4-2, the J call TRBJ1-6, with 10 bases that match TRBD1. This CDR3 has 16 residues. In germline, CDR1 is LGHNA, CDR2 YNFKEQ. After removal of 0 bases from V and 10 bases from J, the junction contained 6 bases not matched to a gene. Here the CDR3 DNA reads TGTGCCAGCAGCCAAGACGGGACAGGGGTATACTCACCCCTCCACTTT. Translated: CASSQDGTGVYSPLHF.

The J gene is TRBJ1-3, the V gene TRBV7-9; 8 bases fit TRBD1. V trimming: 4 bases; J trimming: 11 bases; junction bases outside the gene matches: 19. Germline assignment: CDR1 SEHNR and CDR2 FQNEAQ (reference sequence). There are 17 residues in the CDR3. CDR3 DNA: TGTGCCAGCAGCTGGACGGACAGGGAAGGCGGGCGAGGGGCCATATATTTT. Translated, it gives CASSWTDREGGRGAIYF.

V is TRBV10-2 and J is TRBJ1-2; D call uncertain. V was cut by 3 bases and J by 0 bases, with 23 bases left in between. This CDR3 is 19 amino acids long. Germline-derived CDR1 and CDR2 are WSHSY and SAAADI. The CDR3 DNA reads TGCGCCAGCAGTGACGGGATCCGCCTACGATTATCGGCTAACTATGGCTACACCTTC. This translates into CASSDGIRLRLSANYGYTF.